This T cell receptor beta chain was found in a study of CD8+CD57+ T cells in acquired aplastic anemia. Study details: Yields of DNA that came from sorted CD4+ and CD8+ cells averaged approximately 3.5 ug. Findings and caveats of the study: Patients and controls shared nearly 30 CD8+ CDR3 sequences, which appeared highly expressed in patients and within their immunodominant clones. Significance was not reached for CD8+ Simpson's diversity between patients and controls.

Germline V gene sequence: CDR1 MGHRA, CDR2 YSYEKL. Deletions cut 5 bases from V and 4 bases from J, with 14 bases between. The CDR3 is 14 residues long. An expansion of CD8+CD57+ cells by flow cytometry had been shown in patients chosen for sequencing. Severe acquired aplastic anemia was present in every patient. This clonotype was seen ten or more times. The antigen is undetermined. Genomic DNA, the template, was used for profiling of the TCR beta VDJ and CDR3. MiXCR, applied by TCRdb to the reads, yields one record per CDR3 protein. Found here are 150,000 to 200,000 distinct CDR3 sequences, around 45% of them singletons; the top ten hold approximately 9.4%.

Sequences were obtained from sorted CD4+, CD8+, or CD8+CD57+ T cells (not recorded which) from PBMCs. The receptor's source is a human donor with aplastic anemia. The chain uses TRBV4-1 and TRBJ1-2; D remains ambiguous. The CDR3 loop reads CASSRERTPYGYTF. In DNA form, the CDR3 reads TGCGCCAGCAGCAGGGAACGGACCCCCTATGGCTACACCTTC.